This T cell receptor beta chain was identified during a study of T-cell memory formation after mild COVID-19. Study as a whole: Clusters were largely donor specific.

5'RACE with constant-segment primers yielded barcoded, UMI-tagged TCR alpha and TCR beta cDNA libraries. One entry per CDR3 protein results from TCRdb running MiXCR on the 5' RACE reads. Among about 170,000 distinct CDR3 sequences, roughly 13% were seen once, and the ten largest hold roughly 3.4%. This CDR3 has 17 amino acids. The ends were cut back, 2 bases at V and 14 bases at J, with 28 bases in the middle. The chain recombines TRBV23-1 with TRBJ2-1; possibly TRBD2 for D (5 bases). TRBV23-1 belongs to the ORF category, with a function that is uncertain. The clonotype was recovered from a man between 18 and 29 years old who had mild COVID-19 (a few samples of this study predate the infection). Cell type and time point are not known. The sample taken for sequencing was PBMCs or a T cell subset sorted from them (not recorded which). The CDR3 spells CASSQKSLGQKAGAEFF. For the CDR3, the DNA is TGCGCCAGCAGTCAAAAAAGCCTAGGGCAGAAGGCCGGAGCGGAGTTCTTC.